The subject of this entry is one T cell receptor (beta chain). Germline CDR1 is SGHRS and CDR2 is YFSETQ. V lost 2 bases and J lost 0, with 10 bases in between. The CDR3 is 15 amino acids. The study ran its PCR with 60 Vbeta and 13 Jbeta primers. Sequenced by immunoSEQ multiplex PCR; TCRdb stores in-frame clones only, minus some. The data contain 55,000 to 80,000 clones, about three quarters of them singletons. The data were taken from a study of cytomegalovirus exposure and HLA in healthy donors. The J gene is TRBJ2-3, the V gene TRBV5-1, with TRBD2 as a possible D gene (5 bases). Sequencing was done on a sample of PBMCs. The TCR comes from a woman aged 25 to 39 in good health and CMV-seropositive. The CDR3 coding sequence is TGCGCCAGCAGCTTCTCCGGGAAAAGCACAGATACGCAGTATTTT. Translating it yields CASSFSGKSTDTQYF.